Listed below are T cell receptor beta chains from one sample, sequenced in a study of vaccination and CD4 T cells after COVID-19. Using its own MiXCR run on the PCR reads, TCRdb lists one record per CDR3 protein. The sample lists about 9,200 distinct CDR3 sequences, 35% to 50% occurring once. These receptors have no known antigen. The specimen sequenced was CD4+ T cells from blood, cultured in vitro. The receptor source for this set is a human donor who had recovered from COVID-19. CDR3s include the opening cysteine and the closing phenylalanine or tryptophan. Fields, in order: CDR3 protein, CDR3 length, J gene, D gene, V gene. D genes are given only for firm matches.

CDR3: CASSFIQESSGELFF
length: 15
J: TRBJ2-2
D: -
V: TRBV6-5

CDR3: CSVDDGGDEQYF
length: 12
J: TRBJ2-7
D: -
V: TRBV29-1

CDR3: CASSPGSAGELFF
length: 13
J: TRBJ2-2
D: -
V: TRBV12-3/TRBV12-4

CDR3: CSATSGQVGSEAFF
length: 14
J: TRBJ1-1
D: TRBD1
V: TRBV29-1

CDR3: CSAKTGGYGYTF
length: 12
J: TRBJ1-2
D: TRBD1
V: TRBV20-1

CDR3: CASSPTGHLNTEAFF
length: 15
J: TRBJ1-1
D: -
V: TRBV7-9

CDR3: CSAMGAGNSPLHF
length: 13
J: TRBJ1-6
D: -
V: TRBV20-1

CDR3: CASRYLCLPAGAGTGELFF
length: 19
J: TRBJ2-2
D: -
V: TRBV11-2

CDR3: CASSPTETGTEAFF
length: 14
J: TRBJ1-1
D: -
V: TRBV18

CDR3: CASSLGPTSGANVLTF
length: 16
J: TRBJ2-6
D: -
V: TRBV11-3

CDR3: CSARDGGTVNSPLHF
length: 15
J: TRBJ1-6
D: -
V: TRBV20-1

CDR3: CATSPGGGAGTGELFF
length: 16
J: TRBJ2-2
D: -
V: TRBV24-1

CDR3: CASSLAGGPDTQYF
length: 14
J: TRBJ2-3
D: TRBD2
V: TRBV2

CDR3: CASSRYGGEETQYF
length: 14
J: TRBJ2-5
D: -
V: TRBV18

CDR3: CASSSYQFGLAGTSTDTQYF
length: 20
J: TRBJ2-3
D: TRBD2
V: TRBV28

CDR3: CASASSGANVLTF
length: 13
J: TRBJ2-6
D: -
V: TRBV12-3/TRBV12-4

CDR3: CAIARMRTPSTDTQYF
length: 16
J: TRBJ2-3
D: -
V: TRBV6-1

CDR3: CASSAGTGSMETQYF
length: 15
J: TRBJ2-5
D: -
V: TRBV11-3

CDR3: CASSLDRDRDTQYF
length: 14
J: TRBJ2-3
D: TRBD1
V: TRBV6-5

CDR3: CASTRSGTYEQYF
length: 13
J: TRBJ2-7
D: -
V: TRBV12-3/TRBV12-4

CDR3: CSASPGTGVNQPQHF
length: 15
J: TRBJ1-5
D: TRBD1
V: TRBV20-1

CDR3: CASLEAGEQFF
length: 11
J: TRBJ2-1
D: -
V: TRBV2

CDR3: CASSLSGAALDAQYF
length: 15
J: TRBJ2-3
D: TRBD2
V: TRBV2

CDR3: CSARDSSVGVGGEAFF
length: 16
J: TRBJ1-1
D: -
V: TRBV20-1

CDR3: CSAQRGTGELFF
length: 12
J: TRBJ2-2
D: -
V: TRBV29-1

CDR3: CATSRGPTNEQFF
length: 13
J: TRBJ2-1
D: -
V: TRBV15

CDR3: CASSLGGRTDTQYF
length: 14
J: TRBJ2-3
D: -
V: TRBV5-6

CDR3: CASSSGRDRASVLTF
length: 15
J: TRBJ2-6
D: TRBD1
V: TRBV27

CDR3: CAISEIGQESYGYTF
length: 15
J: TRBJ1-2
D: -
V: TRBV10-3

CDR3: CASSPEGRVGSPLHF
length: 15
J: TRBJ1-6
D: -
V: TRBV3-1

CDR3: CAWSRGLPGLIVGELFF
length: 17
J: TRBJ2-2
D: -
V: TRBV30

CDR3: CSAGETSETQYF
length: 12
J: TRBJ2-5
D: -
V: TRBV20-1

CDR3: CASSFGQGGAQETQYF
length: 16
J: TRBJ2-5
D: TRBD1
V: TRBV7-9

CDR3: CSASAPSAGGNSVKLFF
length: 17
J: TRBJ1-4
D: -
V: TRBV20-1

CDR3: CASSLASGTGTYYEQYF
length: 17
J: TRBJ2-7
D: TRBD1
V: TRBV5-1

CDR3: CASRRDRGASYEQYF
length: 15
J: TRBJ2-7
D: TRBD1
V: TRBV6-1

CDR3: CASSGNRANYGYTF
length: 14
J: TRBJ1-2
D: -
V: TRBV2

CDR3: CASSPRASPQHF
length: 12
J: TRBJ1-5
D: -
V: TRBV7-2

CDR3: CASSPTGGAPYTF
length: 13
J: TRBJ1-2
D: TRBD1
V: TRBV4-1

CDR3: CASSMGQLGTEAFF
length: 14
J: TRBJ1-1
D: -
V: TRBV19

CDR3: CASSLEGTGELFF
length: 13
J: TRBJ2-2
D: -
V: TRBV5-4

CDR3: CASASGIVGAFF
length: 12
J: TRBJ1-1
D: -
V: TRBV7-9

CDR3: CASGGLQGVAGELFF
length: 15
J: TRBJ2-2
D: -
V: TRBV2

CDR3: CASSPDREDTQYF
length: 13
J: TRBJ2-3
D: TRBD1
V: TRBV5-1

CDR3: CASPGTALAGELFF
length: 14
J: TRBJ2-2
D: TRBD1
V: TRBV6-1

CDR3: CASSVVDGGELFF
length: 13
J: TRBJ2-2
D: -
V: TRBV9

CDR3: CSAKTPRGQDTEAFF
length: 15
J: TRBJ1-1
D: -
V: TRBV20-1

CDR3: CSARTGTVFNYGYTF
length: 15
J: TRBJ1-2
D: TRBD1
V: TRBV20-1

CDR3: CSAISQFLAGRSPTDTQYF
length: 19
J: TRBJ2-3
D: TRBD2
V: TRBV20-1

CDR3: CASSFRTGSGNTIYF
length: 15
J: TRBJ1-3
D: -
V: TRBV7-8

CDR3: CASQTNTEAFF
length: 11
J: TRBJ1-1
D: -
V: TRBV11-2

CDR3: CAWSLRSGTGWNSPLHF
length: 17
J: TRBJ1-6
D: TRBD1
V: TRBV30

CDR3: CATSDLTGDTQYF
length: 13
J: TRBJ2-3
D: -
V: TRBV24-1